The present T cell receptor beta chain was sequenced within a study of cytomegalovirus exposure and HLA in healthy donors. The PCR ran on 60 Vbeta and 13 Jbeta primers. The protocol was immunoSEQ multiplex PCR, while the TCRdb copy is restricted to in-frame clones and leaves out a portion. The sample has about 75,000 clones, roughly 86% seen once. V lost 3 bases to trimming and J lost 5 bases; unmatched junction nucleotides: 7. CDR1 and CDR2 from the germline V gene are LNHDA and SQIVND (reference sequence). CDR3 size: 15 residues. The TCR sequence derives from a man between 18 and 35 years old in good health and CMV-seronegative. The chain uses TRBV19 and TRBJ2-3, with TRBD1 matching 8 bases. The sequenced sample consisted of PBMCs. The CDR3 DNA follows: TGTGCCAGTAGTATTTTAGGACAGGGTGTAGATACGCAGTATTTT. Its protein product is CASSILGQGVDTQYF.